A selection of T cell receptor beta chains follows, all from one sample in a study of neurological immune-mediated disorders. TCRdb re-derived calls from the 5' RACE reads in MiXCR, one entry per CDR3 protein. The table has about 62,000 distinct CDR3 sequences, about 3.5% seen once; the top ten hold roughly 2.3%. What was sequenced was PBMCs. These receptors originate from a woman between 50 and 59 years old with multiple sclerosis. Each CDR3 is given with its conserved first and last residue. The D gene is left open where the match is weak. Size is omitted from some rows. Given values are once, few, many or a class for expanded clones.

d_call | j_call | v_call | clone_size | cdr3_length | cdr3_nt | cdr3_aa
. | TRBJ2-1 | TRBV4-3 | many | 14 | TGCGCCAGCAGCCAAGATAACTCCGACAATGAGCAGTTCTTC | CASSQDNSDNEQFF
. | TRBJ2-3 | TRBV20-1 | few | 17 | TGCAGTGCTAGAGATTGGGGTATGTTGGGCGGCACAGATACGCAGTATTTT | CSARDWGMLGGTDTQYF
. | TRBJ1-6 | TRBV12-3/TRBV12-4 | many | 13 | TGTGCCAGCAGGGGGGCAGACAATTCACCCCTCAACTTT | CASRGADNSPLNF
TRBD1 | TRBJ1-2 | TRBV11-3 | many | 12 | TGTGCCAGCAGCCTAGACAGGGCGGGCTACACCTTC | CASSLDRAGYTF
. | TRBJ1-6 | TRBV12-3/TRBV12-4 | many | 18 | TGTGCCAGCAGCCCTGCAGGGGTAAAGGGCTCCTATAATTCACCCCTCAACTTT | CASSPAGVKGSYNSPLNF
. | TRBJ2-2 | TRBV5-1 | many | 15 | TGCGCCAGCAGCTTGGTAATTGCGAACACCGGGGAGCTGTTTTTT | CASSLVIANTGELFF
. | TRBJ1-4 | TRBV6-1 | many | 15 | TGTGCCAGCAGTGCCCTCAGGGGTCCTAATGAAAAACTGTTTTTT | CASSALRGPNEKLFF
TRBD1 | TRBJ1-1 | TRBV11-3 | . | 12 | TGTGCCAGCAGCCGGGACAGGGTGACGGCTTTCTTT | CASSRDRVTAFF
TRBD2 | TRBJ2-1 | TRBV7-2 | many | 16 | TGTGCCAGCAGCGACCAACTAGCGGGAGGGTGGCATGAGCAGTTCTTC | CASSDQLAGGWHEQFF
. | TRBJ1-6 | TRBV20-1 | many | 14 | TGCAGTGCTAGGAGGGGAGAGGGGCTCTCTCCCCTCCACTTT | CSARRGEGLSPLHF
. | TRBJ2-2 | TRBV7-6 | few | 16 | TGTGCCAGCAGCTCAGCCGGGACGGCGAACACCGGGGAGCTGTTTTTT | CASSSAGTANTGELFF
. | TRBJ1-5 | TRBV5-5 | many | 15 | TGTGCCAGCAGATTTGCCGGGGATCCCAATCAGCCCCAGCATTTT | CASRFAGDPNQPQHF
TRBD2 | TRBJ2-7 | TRBV9 | many | 15 | TGTGCCAGCAGCTCAGGACTAGCGGGTGGCCACGAGCAGTACTTC | CASSSGLAGGHEQYF
TRBD2 | TRBJ2-1 | TRBV15 | many | 14 | TGTGCCACCAGCCCACGGACTAGCGGGAGGGAGCAGTTCTTC | CATSPRTSGREQFF
TRBD1 | TRBJ1-5 | TRBV7-9 | few | 16 | TGTGCCAGCAGCCAAACAGGGGGAGTTGGCAATCAGCCCCAGAATTTT | CASSQTGGVGNQPQNF
. | TRBJ2-2 | TRBV9 | many | 17 | TGTGCCAGCAGCCCGCGACTTTCACGGCGGGGCACCGGGGAGCTGTTTTTT | CASSPRLSRRGTGELFF
TRBD1 | TRBJ1-5 | TRBV6-2/TRBV6-3 | few | 13 | TGTGCCAGCAGAACAGGGGGCAATCAGCCCCAGAATTTT | CASRTGGNQPQNF
. | TRBJ2-3 | TRBV14 | . | 12 | TGTGCCAGCAGCGCTTACGTAGATACGCAGTATTTT | CASSAYVDTQYF
TRBD2 | TRBJ2-1 | TRBV20-1 | many | 17 | TGCAGTGCTAGAGACCCAACTGGAGCGGGAGCATACAATGAGCAGTTCTTC | CSARDPTGAGAYNEQFF
TRBD2 | TRBJ2-5 | TRBV12-3/TRBV12-4 | many | 13 | TGTGCCAGCAGATGGGCTAGCGGGGAGACCCAGTACTTC | CASRWASGETQYF
TRBD1 | TRBJ1-1 | TRBV10-3 | many | 13 | TGTGCCATCCAGGGGGGGGGTGACGAAGAAGCTTTCTTT | CAIQGGGDEEAFF
TRBD2 | TRBJ2-7 | TRBV5-1 | many | 15 | TGCGCCAGCAGCTTGCTAGCGGGAGAGGCCTACGAGCAGTACTTC | CASSLLAGEAYEQYF
. | TRBJ2-7 | TRBV12-3/TRBV12-4 | many | 13 | TGTGCCAGCAGTTTAATCGGGCCAGGCGAGCAGTACTTC | CASSLIGPGEQYF
. | TRBJ1-4 | TRBV5-1 | . | 15 | TGCGCCAGCAGCGGGGCGGGACGGCGGGATGAAAAACTGTTTTTT | CASSGAGRRDEKLFF
. | TRBJ2-1 | TRBV5-1 | many | 14 | TGCGCCAGCAGCTTGTACACGTCCTACAATGAGCAGTTCTTC | CASSLYTSYNEQFF
TRBD2 | TRBJ2-1 | TRBV12-3/TRBV12-4 | many | 16 | TGTGCCAGTATAAGGGGACTAGCGGGAGCTCGAGATGAGCAGTTCTTC | CASIRGLAGARDEQFF
. | TRBJ2-1 | TRBV18 | . | 14 | TGTGCCAGCTCACCACAGAGGATTACAATGATGCAGTTCTTC | CASSPQRITMMQFF
. | TRBJ1-4 | TRBV7-2 | many | 15 | TGTGCCAGCAGCTTGTCGGGGACGCAGGATGAAAAACTGTTTTTT | CASSLSGTQDEKLFF
. | TRBJ2-1 | TRBV14 | many | 19 | TGTGCCAGCAGCCCGAGGAGGGACAGCCAAGCCTGGGGCTACAATGAGCAGTTCTTC | CASSPRRDSQAWGYNEQFF
. | TRBJ2-7 | TRBV10-3 | many | 14 | TGTGCCATCAGTGGGTCGAGTGGTCCCCACGAGCAGTACTTC | CAISGSSGPHEQYF
TRBD2 | TRBJ2-7 | TRBV20-1 | many | 15 | TGCAGTGGGGGACTAGCGACTCCTCCGGCCTACGAGCAGTACTTC | CSGGLATPPAYEQYF
. | TRBJ1-5 | TRBV7-8 | few | 20 | TGTGCCAGCAGCCAAACGATTGGGTCAGGGAGTAGACATAGCAATCAGCCCCAGAATTTT | CASSQTIGSGSRHSNQPQNF
. | TRBJ2-3 | TRBV4-3 | many | 16 | TGCGCCAGCAGCCAAGACTCCACAGGGTACACAGATACGCAGTATTTT | CASSQDSTGYTDTQYF
. | TRBJ2-3 | TRBV5-1 | many | 12 | TGCGCCAGCAGCGCTACTAGAGATACGCAGTATTTT | CASSATRDTQYF
. | TRBJ2-1 | TRBV6-6 | . | 14 | TGTGCCAGCAGTTACTCGAAAGGCGTCGATGAGCAGTTCTTC | CASSYSKGVDEQFF
. | TRBJ2-5 | TRBV28 | many | 14 | TGTGCCAGCAGTCTAGGTCCCTACGGGGAGACCCAGTACTTC | CASSLGPYGETQYF
. | TRBJ1-2 | TRBV10-3 | many | 12 | TGTGCCATCAGTGAGTCTGGGAGAGGCTACACCTTC | CAISESGRGYTF
. | TRBJ1-2 | TRBV9 | many | 11 | TGTGCCAGCAGCGGAAGGGAAGGCTACACCTTC | CASSGREGYTF
. | TRBJ1-5 | TRBV9 | few | 12 | TGTGCCAGCGGAGAGTCAAATCAGCCCCAGAATTTT | CASGESNQPQNF
. | TRBJ2-2 | TRBV28 | many | 12 | TGTGCCAGCATCCCGAACACCGGGGAGCTGTTTTTT | CASIPNTGELFF
. | TRBJ2-2 | TRBV5-5 | many | 15 | TGTGCCAGCAGCTTGTTCTTGGACGGCACCGGGGAGCTGTTTTTT | CASSLFLDGTGELFF
. | TRBJ1-2 | TRBV20-1 | . | 13 | TGCAGTGGTTACCCGGGACGTGTGGATGGCTACACCTTC | CSGYPGRVDGYTF
. | TRBJ1-3 | TRBV11-3 | many | 16 | TGTGCCAGCAGCGCCCTACGGGACGTGGCTGGAAACACCATATATTTT | CASSALRDVAGNTIYF
. | TRBJ1-1 | TRBV4-3 | many | 15 | TGCGCCAGCAGCCAAGATATAGGGACGGCAACTGAAGCTTTCTTT | CASSQDIGTATEAFF
. | TRBJ2-5 | TRBV24-1 | many | 13 | TGTGCCACCCAGGGGTTGCGGCAAGAGACCCAGTACTTC | CATQGLRQETQYF